The rows below give T cell receptor beta chains drawn from one sample of a study of blood T cell repertoires in COVID-19. Data came from immunoSEQ multiplex PCR; TCRdb stores just in-frame clones and leaves some out. The table lists around 300,000 clones, approximately 89% of them singletons. Sequencing was carried out using peripheral blood. These receptors all stem from a woman in her twenties or thirties with COVID-19, enrolled during active disease. The CDR3 runs from the conserved cysteine through the conserved F or W. Fields, in order: clone size, V gene, J gene, D gene, CDR3 protein, CDR3 DNA. The D gene is left open where the match is weak. Clone size appears in some rows only: once, few, many, or a class for an expanded clone.

clone_size: few; v_call: TRBV12-5; j_call: TRBJ2-1; d_call: NA; cdr3_aa: CASDRRGGNEQFF; cdr3_nt: TGTGCTAGTGACCGGAGGGGTGGCAATGAGCAGTTCTTC
clone_size: NA; v_call: TRBV10-3; j_call: TRBJ1-1; d_call: NA; cdr3_aa: CAISETADKNTEAFF; cdr3_nt: TGTGCCATCAGTGAGACCGCGGACAAGAACACTGAAGCTTTCTTT
clone_size: few; v_call: TRBV6-5; j_call: TRBJ2-1; d_call: NA; cdr3_aa: CASSYFGASLGNEQFF; cdr3_nt: TGTGCCAGCAGTTACTTTGGGGCCTCTCTGGGCAATGAGCAGTTCTTC
clone_size: NA; v_call: TRBV5-3; j_call: TRBJ1-6; d_call: TRBD1; cdr3_aa: CARRQDRPENNSPLHF; cdr3_nt: TGTGCCAGAAGACAGGACAGGCCCGAAAATAATTCACCCCTCCACTTT
clone_size: NA; v_call: TRBV27; j_call: TRBJ1-2; d_call: TRBD1; cdr3_aa: CASKAGGLGYTF; cdr3_nt: TGTGCCAGCAAGGCAGGGGGTCTTGGCTACACCTTC
clone_size: NA; v_call: TRBV5-6; j_call: TRBJ1-3; d_call: TRBD1; cdr3_aa: CASSLVGQGIGNTIYF; cdr3_nt: TGTGCCAGCAGCTTGGTAGGACAGGGCATTGGAAACACCATATATTTT
clone_size: NA; v_call: TRBV29-1; j_call: TRBJ2-1; d_call: TRBD2; cdr3_aa: CSVESGTSGRAPSSYNEQFF; cdr3_nt: TGCAGCGTTGAAAGCGGGACTAGCGGGAGGGCCCCTAGCTCCTACAATGAGCAGTTCTTC
clone_size: NA; v_call: TRBV19; j_call: TRBJ1-3; d_call: NA; cdr3_aa: CASSMAVSGNTIYF; cdr3_nt: TGTGCCAGTAGTATGGCAGTCTCTGGAAACACCATATATTTT
clone_size: NA; v_call: TRBV6-2/TRBV6-3; j_call: TRBJ1-2; d_call: NA; cdr3_aa: CASSYEGGYTF; cdr3_nt: TGTGCCAGCAGTTACGAGGGCGGCTACACCTTC
clone_size: NA; v_call: TRBV18; j_call: TRBJ2-2; d_call: TRBD1; cdr3_aa: CASSSKQGAAGELFF; cdr3_nt: TGTGCCAGCTCATCGAAACAGGGGGCGGCCGGGGAGCTGTTTTTT
clone_size: NA; v_call: TRBV28; j_call: TRBJ1-5; d_call: TRBD1; cdr3_aa: CASSLGDRDNQPQHF; cdr3_nt: TGTGCCAGCAGTTTGGGGGACAGGGACAATCAGCCCCAGCATTTT
clone_size: NA; v_call: TRBV7-9; j_call: TRBJ2-1; d_call: TRBD1; cdr3_aa: CASSSTGTGGNEQFF; cdr3_nt: TGTGCCAGCAGCTCTACCGGGACAGGGGGGAATGAGCAGTTCTTC
clone_size: NA; v_call: TRBV5-1; j_call: TRBJ1-2; d_call: TRBD1; cdr3_aa: CASSFTGEDYGYTF; cdr3_nt: TGCGCCAGCAGCTTTACAGGGGAGGACTATGGCTACACCTTC
clone_size: NA; v_call: TRBV28; j_call: TRBJ1-5; d_call: TRBD1; cdr3_aa: CASSLTGTGNRQPQHF; cdr3_nt: TGTGCCAGCAGTTTAACCGGGACAGGGAATCGTCAGCCCCAGCATTTT
clone_size: NA; v_call: TRBV7-9; j_call: TRBJ2-1; d_call: TRBD2; cdr3_aa: CASNLAGVSLNEQFF; cdr3_nt: TGTGCCAGCAATCTAGCGGGAGTGTCCCTCAATGAGCAGTTCTTC
clone_size: NA; v_call: TRBV6-1; j_call: TRBJ2-5; d_call: TRBD2; cdr3_aa: CASSEKGTSGQETQYF; cdr3_nt: TGTGCCAGCAGTGAAAAGGGGACTAGCGGTCAAGAGACCCAGTACTTC
clone_size: few; v_call: TRBV6-4; j_call: TRBJ2-2; d_call: NA; cdr3_aa: CASSDSRDTGELFF; cdr3_nt: TGTGCCAGCAGTGACTCGAGGGACACCGGGGAGCTGTTTTTT
clone_size: NA; v_call: TRBV25-1; j_call: TRBJ2-7; d_call: TRBD2; cdr3_aa: CASSEPTSGSYEQYF; cdr3_nt: TGTGCCAGCAGTGAGCCGACTAGCGGGAGCTACGAGCAGTACTTC
clone_size: NA; v_call: TRBV24-1; j_call: TRBJ2-3; d_call: TRBD2; cdr3_aa: CATSDFGGRVGADTQYF; cdr3_nt: TGTGCCACCAGTGATTTTGGCGGGAGAGTTGGTGCAGATACGCAGTATTTT
clone_size: once; v_call: TRBV7-9; j_call: TRBJ2-4; d_call: TRBD1; cdr3_aa: CASSLVVDRGAKNIQYF; cdr3_nt: TGTGCCAGCAGCTTAGTTGTGGACAGGGGAGCCAAAAACATTCAGTACTTC
clone_size: many; v_call: TRBV6-1; j_call: TRBJ1-6; d_call: NA; cdr3_aa: CASSEQADSSYNSPLHF; cdr3_nt: TGTGCCAGCAGTGAACAGGCAGACAGCTCCTATAATTCACCCCTCCACTTT
clone_size: NA; v_call: TRBV10-2; j_call: TRBJ1-5; d_call: NA; cdr3_aa: CASSRGFGAGNQPQHF; cdr3_nt: TGCGCCAGCAGTAGGGGTTTTGGGGCAGGGAATCAGCCCCAGCATTTT
clone_size: once; v_call: TRBV5-4; j_call: TRBJ2-5; d_call: NA; cdr3_aa: CASSLGVAAPRTQYF; cdr3_nt: TGTGCCAGCAGCTTGGGGGTGGCGGCCCCCCGGACCCAGTACTTC
clone_size: NA; v_call: TRBV5-1; j_call: TRBJ2-3; d_call: NA; cdr3_aa: CASSSKTDTSTDTQYF; cdr3_nt: TGCGCCAGCAGCTCTAAGACAGACACTAGCACAGATACGCAGTATTTT